These T cell receptor beta chains were read from a single sample in a study of human T cells and chemical hapten exposure. MiXCR was run by TCRdb on the reads, yielding one entry per CDR3 protein. This sample has about 120,000 distinct CDR3 sequences, with about 8.9% found just once. The material sequenced was whole blood. The receptor set was obtained from a human donor in good health. Some clones in this sample may be carry-over from other donors' samples. Each CDR3 is given with its conserved first and last residue. The D gene is left open where the match is weak. Some rows have no size entry. The others give once, few or many, or a class for an expanded clone.

clone_size	v_call	j_call	d_call	cdr3_aa	cdr3_nt
-	TRBV4-1	TRBJ1-2	-	CASSQVRAGTHGYTF	TGCGCCAGCAGCCAAGTTCGAGCCGGGACCCATGGCTACACCTTC
many	TRBV6-1	TRBJ2-1	TRBD2	CASSEGGLAGGNEQFF	TGTGCCAGCAGTGAAGGAGGTCTAGCGGGAGGGAATGAGCAGTTCTTC
many	TRBV20-1	TRBJ1-1	-	CSASTGPEAFF	TGCAGTGCTTCTACAGGGCCTGAAGCTTTCTTT
few	TRBV20-1	TRBJ2-7	TRBD1	CSARSGTGADEQYF	TGCAGTGCTAGATCTGGGACAGGGGCCGACGAGCAGTACTTC
few	TRBV7-9	TRBJ2-5	-	CASSAGVGTQETQYF	TGTGCCAGCAGCGCCGGGGTCGGGACCCAAGAGACCCAGTACTTC
few	TRBV24-1	TRBJ2-3	TRBD1	CATSGTGATRDTQYF	TGTGCCACCAGTGGGACAGGGGCCACCAGGGATACGCAGTATTTT
many	TRBV4-2	TRBJ1-1	-	CASSQSGAVDEAFF	TGTGCCAGCAGCCAATCGGGGGCAGTCGATGAAGCTTTCTTT
-	TRBV11-3	TRBJ2-1	TRBD2	CASSSGRSDNEQFF	TGTGCCAGCAGCAGCGGGAGGTCGGACAATGAGCAGTTCTTC
many	TRBV7-2	TRBJ1-2	-	CASSPWGRMGLDGYTF	TGTGCCAGCAGCCCCTGGGGGAGAATGGGCCTCGATGGCTACACCTTC
many	TRBV6-5	TRBJ1-5	-	CASRVYSNQPQHF	TGTGCCAGCAGGGTGTATAGCAATCAGCCCCAGCATTTT
few	TRBV6-1	TRBJ2-7	-	CASSEATTVYEQYF	TGTGCCAGCAGTGAAGCCACGACGGTTTACGAGCAGTACTTC
-	TRBV5-4	TRBJ2-1	TRBD2	CASRGTSGSTSGNEQFF	TGTGCCAGCAGGGGTACTAGCGGGAGTACGTCTGGCAATGAGCAGTTCTTC
-	TRBV7-2	TRBJ2-7	-	CASSLVRYAYEQYF	TGTGCCAGCAGCTTAGTGCGCTATGCCTACGAGCAGTACTTC
-	TRBV7-9	TRBJ2-2	-	CASSPTMNTGELFF	TGTGCCAGCAGCCCAACAATGAACACCGGGGAGCTGTTTTTT
many	TRBV29-1	TRBJ1-3	-	CSVELGNTIYF	TGCAGCGTTGAACTTGGAAACACCATATATTTT
few	TRBV5-1	TRBJ1-2	-	CASSLGEETDGYTF	TGCGCCAGCAGCTTGGGGGAAGAAACGGACGGCTACACCTTC
few	TRBV20-1	TRBJ2-7	-	CPFGGQYF	TGCCCGTTCGGTGGGCAGTACTTC
few	TRBV9	TRBJ2-2	-	CASSAETGTPTGELFF	TGTGCCAGCAGCGCTGAAACCGGGACACCGACCGGGGAGCTGTTTTTT
-	TRBV12-3/TRBV12-4	TRBJ1-1	-	CASSFQQGNTEAFF	TGTGCCAGCAGTTTCCAACAGGGTAACACTGAAGCTTTCTTT
-	TRBV9	TRBJ2-1	-	CASSAVLGGNEQFF	TGTGCCAGCAGCGCCGTACTTGGGGGGAATGAGCAGTTCTTC
-	TRBV6-5	TRBJ2-1	TRBD2	CASTFTSGAEQFF	TGTGCCAGCACATTCACTAGCGGAGCTGAGCAGTTCTTC
-	TRBV20-1	TRBJ1-4	TRBD1	CSAAGTATNEKLFF	TGCAGTGCTGCCGGGACAGCAACTAATGAAAAACTGTTTTTT
many	TRBV10-3	TRBJ2-7	-	CAISESIRSSYEQYF	TGTGCCATCAGTGAGTCGATTCGTAGCTCCTACGAGCAGTACTTC
few	TRBV2	TRBJ2-5	TRBD2	CASSVPLRSASGGAESKETQYF	TGTGCCAGCAGTGTCCCCCTTAGGTCTGCTAGCGGGGGGGCCGAGAGTAAAGAGACCCAGTACTTC
-	TRBV7-2	TRBJ1-2	-	CASGGLDYGYTF	TGTGCCAGCGGGGGGCTGGACTATGGCTACACCTTC
-	TRBV7-2	TRBJ1-1	-	CASIEWGGNTEAFF	TGTGCCAGCATCGAATGGGGGGGGAACACTGAAGCTTTCTTT
few	TRBV7-2	TRBJ2-4	TRBD2	CASSLGGGGGIQYF	TGTGCCAGCAGCTTAGGGGGCGGGGGTGGCATTCAGTACTTC
many	TRBV25-1	TRBJ2-7	-	CASSELSQQYF	TGTGCCAGCAGTGAACTCAGCCAGCAGTACTTC
many	TRBV4-3	TRBJ1-1	-	CASSQDLVNTEAFF	TGCGCCAGCAGCCAAGATCTGGTCAACACTGAAGCTTTCTTT
-	TRBV20-1	TRBJ1-1	TRBD1	CSAGFGQGARTEAFF	TGCAGTGCTGGCTTCGGACAGGGCGCTAGGACTGAAGCTTTCTTT
many	TRBV3-1	TRBJ2-1	TRBD1	CASSPTDRGSGNEQFF	TGTGCCAGCAGCCCGACAGACAGGGGGAGTGGGAATGAGCAGTTCTTC
many	TRBV6-6	TRBJ2-5	-	CASSYSIDSLTPGTQYF	TGTGCCAGCAGTTACTCGATCGACAGCTTAACTCCCGGGACCCAGTACTTC
few	TRBV7-2	TRBJ1-2	TRBD1	CASSSARTGIYYGYTF	TGTGCCAGCAGCTCTGCCCGGACAGGGATCTACTATGGCTACACCTTC
many	TRBV5-5	TRBJ2-7	TRBD1	CASSPGTGEHEQYF	TGTGCCAGCAGCCCTGGGACAGGGGAGCACGAGCAGTACTTC
-	TRBV4-2	TRBJ2-5	-	CASSPAQSGRETQYF	TGTGCCAGCAGCCCCGCCCAAAGCGGGCGTGAGACCCAGTACTTC
few	TRBV6-2/TRBV6-3	TRBJ2-1	TRBD1	CASWQLPGQSRARNEQFF	TGTGCCAGCTGGCAATTACCGGGACAGTCCCGCGCGCGGAATGAGCAGTTCTTC
-	TRBV20-1	TRBJ2-7	-	CSASRKRVGYEQYF	TGCAGTGCTAGTCGGAAGCGGGTCGGCTACGAGCAGTACTTC
-	TRBV7-3	TRBJ2-1	-	CASSLGGAGEQFF	TGTGCCAGCAGTTTAGGGGGGGCCGGTGAGCAGTTCTTC
many	TRBV19	TRBJ2-2	-	CAVQGWGTGELFF	TGTGCCGTTCAGGGTTGGGGAACCGGGGAGCTGTTTTTT
-	TRBV9	TRBJ1-6	-	CASSLKNSPLHF	TGTGCCAGCAGCCTTAAGAATTCACCCCTCCACTTT
few	TRBV4-3	TRBJ2-5	TRBD1	CASSQEGQKKETQYF	TGCGCCAGCAGCCAAGAGGGACAGAAGAAAGAGACCCAGTACTTC
few	TRBV6-6	TRBJ1-1	-	CASSPPDSTGTEAFF	TGTGCCAGCAGCCCCCCGGACTCTACCGGGACTGAAGCTTTCTTT
-	TRBV29-1	TRBJ2-5	-	CSVGAAQETQYF	TGCAGCGTTGGGGCAGCCCAAGAGACCCAGTACTTC
-	TRBV12-3/TRBV12-4	TRBJ2-6	-	CASSLQVLNSGANVLTF	TGTGCCAGCAGTCTTCAGGTGCTGAACTCTGGGGCCAACGTCCTGACTTTC
many	TRBV21-1	TRBJ1-1	-	CASSPQRTLNTEAFF	TGTGCCAGCAGCCCACAGCGGACTTTGAACACTGAAGCTTTCTTT
few	TRBV5-1	TRBJ2-3	-	CASRSPDTQYF	TGCGCCAGCAGGAGTCCAGATACGCAGTATTTT
-	TRBV10-3	TRBJ2-1	TRBD2	CAIRTTSGRDSSYNEQFF	TGTGCCATCAGAACGACTAGCGGGAGGGACAGCTCCTACAATGAGCAGTTCTTC
-	TRBV27	TRBJ1-1	-	CASSLTRGTEAFF	TGTGCCAGCAGTTTAACGAGGGGAACTGAAGCTTTCTTT
-	TRBV7-9	TRBJ1-4	-	CASSGRGRGATNEKLFF	TGTGCCAGCAGCGGACGCGGCAGGGGTGCAACTAATGAAAAACTGTTTTTT